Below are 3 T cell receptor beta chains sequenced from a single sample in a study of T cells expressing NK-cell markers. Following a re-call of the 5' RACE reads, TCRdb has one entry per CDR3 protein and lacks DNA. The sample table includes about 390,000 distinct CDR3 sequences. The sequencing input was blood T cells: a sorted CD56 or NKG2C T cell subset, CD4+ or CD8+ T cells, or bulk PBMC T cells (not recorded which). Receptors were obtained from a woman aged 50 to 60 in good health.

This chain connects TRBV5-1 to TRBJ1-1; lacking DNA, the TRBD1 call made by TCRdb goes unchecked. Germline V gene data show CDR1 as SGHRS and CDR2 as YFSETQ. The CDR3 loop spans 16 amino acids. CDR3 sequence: CASSLGWGAMNTEAFF.

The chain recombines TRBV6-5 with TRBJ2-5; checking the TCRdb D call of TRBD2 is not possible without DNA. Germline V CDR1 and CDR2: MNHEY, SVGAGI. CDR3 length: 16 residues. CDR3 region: CASSYGLAGTQETQYF.

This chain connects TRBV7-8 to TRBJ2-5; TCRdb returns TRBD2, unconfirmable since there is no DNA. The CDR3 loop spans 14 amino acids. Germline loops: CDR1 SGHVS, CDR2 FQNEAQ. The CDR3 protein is CASSPRTLGETQYF.